One sample yielded the 12 T cell receptor beta chains listed below, sequenced in a study of blood T cell repertoires in COVID-19. Libraries were prepared by immunoSEQ multiplex PCR; TCRdb keeps only in-frame clonotypes and omits some of them. The data hold roughly 130,000 clones, with about 80% observed a single time. The specimen sequenced was peripheral blood. These receptors all come from a man aged 60 to 69 with acute or convalescent COVID-19.

The chain employs TRBV27 and TRBJ1-2; D remains unclear. CDR3 length: 13 amino acids. V lost 2 bases, J lost 4 bases, and 8 bases lay in between. CDR1 and CDR2 from the germline V gene are MNHEY and SMNVEV (reference sequence). DNA of the CDR3: TGTGCCAGCAGTTTACACCAGGCCTATGGCTACACCTTC. This translates into CASSLHQAYGYTF.

This chain uses TRBV1 with TRBJ2-7; the D call of TRBD2 is as the table states it, not checked on the DNA. TRBV1 is a recognized pseudogene. The CDR3 extends over 17 amino acids. CDR3 protein: CTSSQDRTSGGSGEQYF. In nucleotides, the CDR3 is TGCACCAGCAGCCAAGATAGGACTAGCGGGGGTTCAGGGGAGCAGTACTTC.

A few counts support this clone. This rearrangement joins TRBV28 to TRBJ2-7; 7 nucleotides align to TRBD1. Germline CDR1 MDHEN, CDR2 SYDVKM. V dropped 6 bases and J dropped 6; count of bases not matched to a gene: 14. The CDR3 totals 15 residues. In DNA form, the CDR3 reads TGTGCCAGCAGCCTCTTGACAGGGAGATCAGGCGAGCAGTACTTC. Its protein product is CASSLLTGRSGEQYF. The whole variable domain, filled in from reference TRBV28 and TRBJ2-7, reads DVKVTQSSRYLVKRTGEKVFLECVQDMDHENMFWYRQDPGLGLRLIYFSYDVKMKEKGDIPEGYSVSREKKERFSLILESASTNQTSMYLCASSLLTGRSGEQYFGPGTRLTVT.

This clone was counted a few times. The chain links TRBV7-9 to TRBJ2-2, with 8 bases lining up with TRBD2. V gave up 5 bases and J gave up 4 bases; unmatched junction bases: 9. Germline V gives CDR1 SEHNR, CDR2 FQNEAQ (reference sequence). This CDR3 spans 16 amino acids. In DNA form, the CDR3 reads TGTGCCAGCAGCGTAGAGCGGGGGTCGGTCACCGGGGAGCTGTTTTTT. Translating it yields CASSVERGSVTGELFF.

This clone was observed a handful of times. The rearrangement uses TRBV7-2 and TRBJ2-4; 11 bases match TRBD1. This CDR3 has 14 residues. J was trimmed by 9 bases and V by 5 bases; bases with no gene match: 6. Germline assignment: CDR1 SGHTA and CDR2 FQGNSA. The CDR3 nucleotides read TGTGCCAGCAGCCCTTCCGGGACAGGGGGCATTCAGTACTTC. Protein product: CASSPSGTGGIQYF.

The V gene is TRBV3-1 (or the pseudogene TRBV3-2), the J gene TRBJ2-1; the match to TRBD2 covers 8 bases. The CDR3 extends over 17 amino acids. V shed 1 base and J 7 bases; nucleotides not matched to a gene: 12. Germline assignment: CDR1 LGHDT and CDR2 YNNKEL (reference sequence). The CDR3 coding sequence is TGTGCCAGCAGCCAAGTCGGGGGAGCGGGAGCTGGAAATGAGCAGTTCTTC. Amino acid sequence: CASSQVGGAGAGNEQFF.

This clone has just a few counts. This chain connects TRBV30 to TRBJ2-1; D possibly corresponds to TRBD2 (6 bases). Germline CDR1 reads GTSNPN; CDR2 reads SVGIG (reference sequence). With 0 bases removed from V and 7 bases from J, the gap between germline ends came to 13 bases. This CDR3 has 14 amino acids. The CDR3 spells CAWSVRLGGNEQFF. The DNA of the CDR3 is TGTGCCTGGAGTGTGAGACTAGGAGGGAATGAGCAGTTCTTC.

The chain's CDR3 is CASSWGQTLPEAFF. The CDR3 bases are TGTGCCAGCAGTTGGGGACAGACCCTTCCTGAAGCTTTCTTT. The rearrangement links TRBV6-6 to TRBJ1-1, with 7 bases lining up with TRBD1. Per germline, CDR1 MNHNY and CDR2 SVGAGI (reference sequence). V lost 4 bases to trimming and J lost 6 bases; unmatched junction nucleotides: 8. The CDR3 sequence is 14 residues long.

This chain joins TRBV12-3 or TRBV12-4 and TRBJ1-2; tentative D call: TRBD1 (5 bases). The CDR3 has 13 amino acids. V was clipped by 1 base and J by 7 bases, with 10 bases between them. The CDR3 nucleotides are TGTGCCAGCAGTTTAGGCAGGGCAGGTGGCTACACCTTC. This sequence encodes CASSLGRAGGYTF.

The rearrangement uses TRBV9 and TRBJ2-1, with 9 bases that match TRBD2. Germline loops: CDR1 SGDLS, CDR2 YYNGEE. The CDR3 has 15 amino acids. V shed 4 bases and J 7 bases; nucleotides not matched to a gene: 9. The CDR3 loop reads CASSPGGLASNEQFF. The CDR3 DNA reads as TGTGCCAGCAGCCCTGGGGGACTAGCCTCTAATGAGCAGTTCTTC.

V gene TRBV4-1 combines with J gene TRBJ1-1, with D unclear. The germline gives CDR1 MGHRA, CDR2 YSYEKL. The CDR3 sequence is 15 residues long. The V gene lost 0 bases and the J gene lost 7 bases, with 15 bases spanning the gap. Written as DNA, the CDR3 is TGCGCCAGCAGCCAAGATGAGGCCGGTAACCGTGAAGCTTTCTTT. It specifies CASSQDEAGNREAFF.

The rearrangement joins TRBV28 to TRBJ2-1; 7 nucleotides match TRBD1. The CDR3 length is 12 residues. Unmatched junction bases numbered 5, after V lost 8 bases and J lost 7 bases. Germline lookup yields CDR1 MDHEN and CDR2 SYDVKM. CDR3 residues: CASHTGENEQFF. DNA of the CDR3: TGTGCCAGCCACACAGGGGAAAATGAGCAGTTCTTC.